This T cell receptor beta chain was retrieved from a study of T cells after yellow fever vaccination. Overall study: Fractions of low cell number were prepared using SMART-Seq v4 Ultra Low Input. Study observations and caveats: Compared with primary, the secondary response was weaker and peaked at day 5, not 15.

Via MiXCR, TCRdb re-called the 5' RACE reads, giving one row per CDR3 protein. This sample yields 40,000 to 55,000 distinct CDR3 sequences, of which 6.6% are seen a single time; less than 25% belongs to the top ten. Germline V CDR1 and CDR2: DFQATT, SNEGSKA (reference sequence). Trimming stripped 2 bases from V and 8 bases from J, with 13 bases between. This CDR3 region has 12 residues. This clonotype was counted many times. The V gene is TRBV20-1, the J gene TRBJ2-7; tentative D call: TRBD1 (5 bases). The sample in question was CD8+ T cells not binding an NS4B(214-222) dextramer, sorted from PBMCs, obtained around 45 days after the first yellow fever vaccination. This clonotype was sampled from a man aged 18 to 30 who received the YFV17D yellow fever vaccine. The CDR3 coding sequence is TGCAGTGCTAGACTGGGGCCCCCTCAGCAGTACGTC. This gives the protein CSARLGPPQQYV.